This T cell receptor (beta chain) was sequenced for a study of blood T cell repertoires in COVID-19. Study context: The cDNA or gDNA used as material had been derived from T cells, B-cell-depleted T cells, or PBMCs.

Measured with immunoSEQ multiplex PCR; TCRdb has only the in-frame clones, and not every one. In the table there are 45,000 to 65,000 clones, about 85% of which are singletons. This clone was recorded only once. The germline V gene encodes CDR1 MNHNS and CDR2 SASEGT. Trimming at V came to 3 bases and at J to 6 bases, leaving 7 bases not matched to a gene. This CDR3 is 15 amino acids long. Input material: peripheral blood. V and J are TRBV6-1 and TRBJ2-2; 7 positions agree with TRBD1. The receptor comes from a man aged 70-80 years with active COVID-19. CDR3 in amino acids: CASSEARGRSGELFF. Here the CDR3 DNA reads TGTGCCAGCAGTGAGGCCAGGGGGAGATCCGGGGAGCTGTTTTTT.